The 27 T cell receptor beta chains presented below share a single source sample, sequenced in a study of blood T cells in healthy people across ages (dated by TCRdb to the mid-2010s). The library relied on 5' RACE. The instrument was an Illumina HiSeq 2500. A second PCR of roughly 6 to 11 cycles was run with a J-beta primer mix and a sample-barcoded 5' primer. TCRdb reprocessing: public reads trimmed at Q25 with fastp, clones called with MiXCR, in-frame beta chains kept. One record per CDR3 amino acid sequence lists the most common genes and DNA. This sample holds around 1.5 million distinct CDR3 sequences; approximately 42% were observed only once. Of the sample, approximately 7.9% is held by the ten largest clones. The sample comprised blood. These receptors all stem from a young woman in good health.

This chain links TRBV6-2 or TRBV6-3 with TRBJ2-3, with D uncertain. In germline, CDR1 is MNHEY, CDR2 SVGEGT. V was pared by 11 bases and J by 4 bases, with 10 bases between. CDR3 length: 11 residues. The CDR3 sequence is CAASNADTQYF. The CDR3 DNA is TGTGCCGCTTCTAATGCAGATACGCAGTATTTT.

Notes on this clonotype: This may be a read error, as it is one base from a much larger clone. The chain recombines TRBV10-3 with TRBJ2-4; D possibly corresponds to TRBD2 (5 bases). With 3 bases removed from V and 13 bases from J, the gap between germline ends came to 19 bases. This CDR3 is built from 14 residues. Germline V CDR1 and CDR2: ENHRY, SYGVKD. The CDR3 is CAISEDYRQEAQYF. The CDR3 bases are TGTGCCATCAGTGAAGACTACCGCCAAGAGGCCCAGTACTTC.

The gene calls are TRBV7-6 and TRBJ1-2, with TRBD1 as a possible D gene (5 bases). The CDR3 runs to 14 residues. Between the trimmed V and J ends, which lost 1 base and 10 bases, there was a span of 16 bases. Germline lookup yields CDR1 SGHVS and CDR2 FNYEAQ. For the CDR3, the DNA is TGTGCCAGCAGCTTAGACTTCGGGTGGGGGGACTACACCTTC. This encodes CASSLDFGWGDYTF.

This clonotype has more than one count but fewer than ten. The gene calls are TRBV11-2 and TRBJ2-7; possibly TRBD1 for D (6 bases). This CDR3 has 16 residues. With 4 bases removed from V and 1 base from J, the gap between germline ends came to 17 bases. Germline CDR1 SGHAT, CDR2 FQNNGV. In DNA form, the CDR3 reads TGTGCCAGCAGCTCCGGGACACAAGGGAATTCCTACGAGCAGTACTTC. Protein: CASSSGTQGNSYEQYF.

The sample holds one count of this clonotype. This chain links TRBV27 with TRBJ1-5, with a weak D call TRBD1 (6 bases). Trimming pared 4 bases from V and 3 bases from J, leaving 10 bases between. The CDR3 length is 14 residues. The germline CDR1 and CDR2 sequences are MNHEY and SMNVEV (reference sequence). The CDR3 sequence: CASSSRGDNQPQHF. The CDR3 DNA is TGTGCCAGCAGTTCCAGGGGAGACAATCAGCCCCAGCATTTT.

This clonotype was observed a few times. The rearrangement joins TRBV29-1 to TRBJ2-7; D not certain. The V gene's germline CDR1 is SQVTM and CDR2 ANQGSEA. V gave up 3 bases and J gave up 3 bases, with 12 bases separating them. This CDR3 is built from 13 residues. This CDR3 reads CSVDTPANYEQYF. CDR3 nucleotides: TGCAGCGTTGATACACCAGCGAACTACGAGCAGTACTTC.

CDR3 in amino acids: CASSLAPTGSNEKLFF. The CDR3 nucleotides read TGCGCCAGCAGCTTGGCCCCGACAGGTTCTAATGAAAAACTGTTTTTT. The chain recombines TRBV5-1 with TRBJ1-4, with TRBD1 as a possible D gene (6 bases). The V end was cut by 0 bases, the J end by 3 bases, with 12 bases between. The CDR3 runs 16 residues. Looked up from germline, CDR1 is SGHRS and CDR2 is YFSETQ.

This clonotype was seen repeatedly, ten times or more. This chain joins TRBV10-3 and TRBJ2-3, with 9 bases identical to TRBD1. Trimming at V came to 6 bases and at J to 2 bases, leaving 3 bases not matched to a gene. CDR3 size: 14 residues. The germline V gene encodes CDR1 ENHRY and CDR2 SYGVKD. CDR3 bases: TGTGCCATCAGCGGACAGGGGAACACAGATACGCAGTATTTT. This codes for CAISGQGNTDTQYF.

This clonotype was found a few times. The V gene is TRBV4-2, the J gene TRBJ2-3; TRBD2 matches at 10 bases. This CDR3 has 18 residues. CDR1 and CDR2 from the germline V gene are LGHNA and YNFKEQ. The V gene end was trimmed by 3 bases and the J gene end by 2 bases; junction bases not matched to a gene: 11. CDR3 coding DNA: TGTGCCAGCAGCCACCCACCCGGACTAGCGGAGATCACAGATACGCAGTATTTT. Translated: CASSHPPGLAEITDTQYF.

This chain connects TRBV18 to TRBJ2-5; D uncertain. Trimming stripped 0 bases from V and 0 bases from J, with 5 bases between. Germline V gene data show CDR1 as KGHSH and CDR2 as LQKENI. The CDR3 contains 14 residues. CDR3 nucleotide sequence: TGTGCCAGCTCACCACCAAGTAACCAAGAGACCCAGTACTTC. Translated, it gives CASSPPSNQETQYF.

CDR3 nucleotides: TGTGCCAGCAGCTCCCATCGAATATCCTCTAACTATGGCTACACCTTC. It translates to CASSSHRISSNYGYTF. The rearrangement joins TRBV11-2 to TRBJ1-2; no definite D call. Germline V gene data show CDR1 as SGHAT and CDR2 as FQNNGV. CDR3 length: 16 amino acids. Trimming removed 4 bases at V and 0 bases at J, with 15 bases between.

Comment on this clonotype: The junction departs from germline at one end; a sequencing error may be responsible. V is TRBV20-1 and J is TRBJ1-4; D may be TRBD1 (6 bases). The CDR3 has 17 residues. CDR1 DFQATT and CDR2 SNEGSKA come from the germline V gene (reference sequence). This CDR3 reads CSTRDLGGQLDSEKLFF. The DNA of the CDR3 is TGCAGTACTAGAGACCTCGGGGGACAACTCGATAGTGAAAAACTGTTTTTT.

The CDR3 here is CATRLASYGYTF. The DNA for the CDR3 is TGTGCCACCCGCCTAGCCAGCTATGGCTACACCTTC. The genes are TRBV10-3 and TRBJ1-2, with D hard to call. Germline V gives CDR1 ENHRY, CDR2 SYGVKD. This CDR3 is built from 12 residues. The germline V and J ends were trimmed by 10 bases and 4 bases, with 13 bases remaining between them.

Here the CDR3 DNA reads TGTGCCAGCAGCGTAACGGAAATCGATGGCTACACCTTC. Its protein product is CASSVTEIDGYTF. The V call is TRBV9, the J call TRBJ1-2; no clear D gene. Germline CDR1 SGDLS, CDR2 YYNGEE. The length of the CDR3 is 13 residues. V was trimmed by 1 base and J by 6 bases, leaving 10 bases between them.

To note about this clonotype: At one boundary the junction diverges from the germline segment, which might be a read error. The CDR3 sequence: CASSFQGTETQYF. In DNA form, the CDR3 reads TGTGCCAGCAGTTTTCAGGGGACGGAGACCCAGTACTTC. The chain joins TRBV5-1 to TRBJ2-5; perhaps TRBD1 as D (6 bases). Germline V lookup: CDR1 SGHRS, CDR2 YFSETQ. The CDR3 loop spans 13 amino acids. The entire variable domain, with the rest obtained from reference TRBV5-1 and TRBJ2-5, is as follows: KAGVTQTPRYLIKTRGQQVTLSCSPISGHRSVSWYQQTPGQGLQFLFEYFSETQRNKGNFPGRFSGRQFSNSRSEMNVSTLELGDSALYLCASSFQGTETQYFGPGTRLLVL.

This clonotype has only a few counts. This chain uses TRBV12-5 with TRBJ1-1; D is uncertain. The germline gives CDR1 LGHNT, CDR2 FRNRAP. This CDR3 region has 12 residues. V dropped 5 bases and J dropped 1 base, with 5 bases sitting between them. The CDR3 DNA reads TGTGCTAGTGGTCCAACGAACACTGAAGCTTTCTTT. Translated, it gives CASGPTNTEAFF.

This chain uses TRBV20-1 with TRBJ1-2; TRBD1 is a possible D gene (5 bases). Germline CDR1 is DFQATT and CDR2 is SNEGSKA (reference sequence). The CDR3 is 14 amino acids. Trimming took off 3 bases at V and 7 bases at J, with 18 bases between the two ends. DNA of the CDR3: TGCAGTGCTAGTTTGGTTGGCCAGGGTGGTGGCTACACCTTC. It translates to CSASLVGQGGGYTF.

The rearrangement joins TRBV12-3 or TRBV12-4 to TRBJ2-1; 12 bases agree with TRBD2. The CDR3 runs to 14 residues. J was trimmed by 10 bases and V by 4 bases; bases with no gene match: 5. The CDR3 DNA sequence: TGTGCCAGCAGTTCTAGCGGGAGGGCCGGGGAGCAGTTCTTC. It translates to CASSSSGRAGEQFF.

This chain uses TRBV5-1 with TRBJ2-5; no clear D gene. Germline V gives CDR1 SGHRS, CDR2 YFSETQ. The CDR3 extends over 17 amino acids. Trimming left V 3 bases short and J 11 bases short, with 29 bases between. Here the CDR3 reads CASSWAPRAGRLRVQYF. The CDR3 coding sequence is TGCGCCAGCAGCTGGGCCCCTCGGGCAGGTCGGCTACGAGTGCAGTACTTC. Drawing the rest from reference TRBV5-1 and TRBJ2-5, the complete variable domain is KAGVTQTPRYLIKTRGQQVTLSCSPISGHRSVSWYQQTPGQGLQFLFEYFSETQRNKGNFPGRFSGRQFSNSRSEMNVSTLELGDSALYLCASSWAPRAGRLRVQYFGPGTRLLVL.

J is TRBJ1-2 and V is TRBV7-9; D is uncertain. The CDR3 has 10 amino acids. Germline CDR1 reads SEHNR; CDR2 reads FQNEAQ (reference sequence). V was cut by 10 bases and J by 6 bases, with 9 bases left in between. CDR3 loop: CAIPEDGYTF. The CDR3 DNA is TGTGCCATTCCGGAGGATGGCTACACCTTC.

As concerns this clonotype: The junction departs from the called germline gene at one end, perhaps through a read error. The chain uses TRBV28 and TRBJ1-4; D is perhaps TRBD1 (5 bases). The germline CDR1 and CDR2 sequences are MDHEN and SYDVKM. This CDR3 comprises 15 residues. DNA of the CDR3: TGCGCCAGCAGGATAGGTGCAGGGACCGCTGAAAAACTGTTTTTT. Translation: CASRIGAGTAEKLFF.

The rearrangement links TRBV5-1 to TRBJ2-7; 12 nucleotides line up with TRBD1. The CDR3 runs 17 residues. Trimming at V came to 3 bases and at J to 0 bases, leaving 7 bases not matched to a gene. CDR1 is SGHRS and CDR2 is YFSETQ in the germline V gene. CDR3 sequence: CASSSGTGGSFSYEQYF. The CDR3 bases are TGCGCCAGCAGCTCCGGGACAGGGGGCTCTTTCTCCTACGAGCAGTACTTC. Full variable domain (rest looked up from reference TRBV5-1 and TRBJ2-7): KAGVTQTPRYLIKTRGQQVTLSCSPISGHRSVSWYQQTPGQGLQFLFEYFSETQRNKGNFPGRFSGRQFSNSRSEMNVSTLELGDSALYLCASSSGTGGSFSYEQYFGPGTRLTVT.

This clonotype was seen a few times. This chain connects TRBV10-1 to TRBJ2-1; D call uncertain. The germline CDR1 and CDR2 sequences are WNHNN and SYGVQD (reference sequence). The CDR3 sequence is 13 residues long. Trimming cost V 6 bases and J 12 bases, with 18 bases left between them. The CDR3: CASSQNRAARQFF. The CDR3 bases are TGCGCCAGCAGCCAGAACCGGGCTGCGCGGCAGTTCTTC.

This clonotype has just a few counts. The gene calls are TRBV6-5 and TRBJ2-3; 8 bases match TRBD2. Trimming removed 3 bases from V and 7 bases from J; junction bases left unmatched: 15. The CDR3 extends over 17 amino acids. The germline V gene encodes CDR1 MNHEY and CDR2 SVGAGI. CDR3 in DNA: TGTGCCAGCAGTTATGGGACGGGAGGGCCCCGACCGTATACGCAGTATTTT. It specifies CASSYGTGGPRPYTQYF.

The gene calls are TRBV20-1 and TRBJ2-7; possible D gene TRBD2, 5 bases. The germline V and J ends were trimmed by 3 bases and 0 bases, with 12 bases remaining between them. The germline V gene has CDR1 DFQATT and CDR2 SNEGSKA (reference sequence). This CDR3 has 14 amino acids. In nucleotides, the CDR3 is TGCAGTGCTAGCCGCGGACTCAGCTCCTACGAGCAGTACTTC. This translates into CSASRGLSSYEQYF.

This chain joins TRBV30 and TRBJ1-6; no reliable D call. There are 15 residues in the CDR3. The germline V gene encodes CDR1 GTSNPN and CDR2 SVGIG (reference sequence). Trimming took 0 bases from V and 10 from J, leaving 16 bases between them. CDR3 in amino acids: CAWSVTGIGDSPLHF. The DNA for the CDR3 is TGTGCCTGGAGTGTAACGGGGATTGGAGACTCACCCCTCCACTTT.

The chain uses TRBV20-1 and TRBJ2-7; TRBD2 aligns across 10 bases. The CDR3 sequence is 13 residues long. From germline, CDR1 is DFQATT and CDR2 SNEGSKA (reference sequence). The ends lost 6 bases at V and 3 bases at J; junction bases unmatched: 5. The CDR3 bases are TGCAGTGCGAGTAGCGGGGGGAACTACGAGCAGTACTTC. This sequence encodes CSASSGGNYEQYF.